The clone carrying this TCR beta chain was recorded once. The target antigen is unknown. Germline CDR1 and CDR2: SGHVS and FNYEAQ. Trimming removed 4 bases from V and 3 bases from J, with 22 bases in between. The CDR3 extends over 17 amino acids. This sample is drawn from a study of cytomegalovirus exposure and HLA in healthy donors. Findings of the study overall: Researchers reported in a later analysis that a missense DCLRE1C variant was tied to TCR beta V- and J-gene trimming. Generally TCR sequences proved uncommon, though certain public TCRs appeared in numerous donors. High specificity and sensitivity for cytomegalovirus status were reported for the classifier.

The PCR made use of 60 Vbeta and 13 Jbeta primers. Libraries were prepared by immunoSEQ multiplex PCR; TCRdb keeps only in-frame clonotypes and omits some of them. The table lists more than 95,000 clones, less than 85% of them singletons. This TCR was sampled from a woman aged 18-35 years in good health and CMV-seropositive. This chain connects TRBV7-6 to TRBJ2-7, with D maybe TRBD2 (5 bases). Sequenced: PBMCs. CDR3 protein: CASSSSDRGSRYYEQYF. DNA of the CDR3: TGTGCCAGCAGCTCTTCAGATCGGGGATCGCGTTACTACGAGCAGTACTTC.